These T cell receptor beta chains were read from a single sample in a study of CD8+ T cells in alopecia areata. Generated by immunoSEQ multiplex PCR, the TCRdb table keeps only in-frame clones and is missing some. Found here are over 150,000 clones, approximately 62% of them singletons; the top ten hold over 1.5%. The sequenced sample was CD4+ T cells sorted from blood, obtained at week 0. The receptor source for this set is a human donor with alopecia areata. The CDR3 runs from the conserved cysteine through the conserved F or W. D genes are given only for firm matches.

D: NA
V: TRBV30
CDR3: CAWSAPGSGANVLTF

D: NA
V: TRBV2
CDR3: CASTERAHIYNSPLHF

D: TRBD1
V: TRBV30
CDR3: CAWSPGTGDQPQHF

D: NA
V: TRBV27
CDR3: CASSSPQGSNTEAFF

D: TRBD1
V: TRBV10-3
CDR3: CAISGHSGTGDSTDTQYF

D: TRBD1
V: TRBV30
CDR3: CAWGQGLQETQYF

D: NA
V: TRBV7-8
CDR3: CASSFNMNGYTF

D: NA
V: TRBV20-1
CDR3: CSASINTEAFF

D: TRBD2
V: TRBV7-2
CDR3: CASSSGLASDTQYF

D: TRBD1
V: TRBV9
CDR3: CASSVTGTASTDTQYF

D: TRBD1
V: TRBV29-1
CDR3: CSVVGQVDIQYF

D: NA
V: TRBV30
CDR3: CAFRELNTEAFF

D: NA
V: TRBV29-1
CDR3: CSVGSGVAKNIQYF

D: NA
V: TRBV29-1
CDR3: CSVSRRTDTQYF

D: TRBD1
V: TRBV30
CDR3: CACTGGGYTF

D: NA
V: TRBV7-2
CDR3: CASNLGFGQPQHF

D: NA
V: TRBV15
CDR3: CATSAPPGRTLF

D: NA
V: TRBV5-6
CDR3: CASSLRTVVGSPLHF

D: TRBD2
V: TRBV27
CDR3: CASSLISGGRTDTQYF

D: NA
V: TRBV11-2
CDR3: CASSSRLVYEQFF

D: NA
V: TRBV23-1
CDR3: CASGMTDSYEQYF

D: NA
V: TRBV9
CDR3: CASSVGRTGELFF

D: NA
V: TRBV4-1
CDR3: CASSQLDLVTSREQYF

D: TRBD2
V: TRBV9
CDR3: CASSPPGLAGDEQYF

D: NA
V: TRBV15
CDR3: CATSRARGLISSSYEQYF

D: NA
V: TRBV29-1
CDR3: CSTTGTDRNYGYTF

D: NA
V: TRBV11-3
CDR3: CASSSRSGFYNEQFF

D: NA
V: TRBV4-3
CDR3: CASSLIQGRNEKLFF

D: NA
V: TRBV30
CDR3: CAWRSGGDTEAFF

D: NA
V: TRBV28
CDR3: CASSADGNTEAFF

D: TRBD2
V: TRBV30
CDR3: CAWSVGGMGEQYF

D: NA
V: TRBV5-1
CDR3: CASSQSGQRARRSYEQYF

D: NA
V: TRBV10-2
CDR3: CASSQQDQPQHF

D: TRBD1
V: TRBV27
CDR3: CASSSDRGNSPLHF

D: NA
V: TRBV7-3
CDR3: CASSPGTTNTGELFF

D: TRBD1
V: TRBV5-1
CDR3: CASSQRQGYEQYF

D: NA
V: TRBV29-1
CDR3: CSVEEGPYEQFF

D: NA
V: TRBV5-1
CDR3: CASSPGLLEETQYF

D: NA
V: TRBV29-1
CDR3: CSAILQANTGELFF

D: TRBD2
V: TRBV5-1
CDR3: CASSLAAGGATGELFF

D: NA
V: TRBV7-8
CDR3: CASSRMAGQETQYF

D: TRBD1
V: TRBV15
CDR3: CATSSGQGWGYTF